The source of this TCR beta chain is a study of T cell repertoires in cytomegalovirus infection. On the study more broadly: Both CMV infection and a matching HLA type were indicated by public TCR beta signatures. General study results and limits: Cumulative frequency of public TCR beta families picked out carriers of CMV plus the relevant HLA. CMV-specific TCR beta clonotypes restricted by HLA-C were the ones dominating the ex vivo response.

TCRdb fed the reads into MiXCR, producing one record per CDR3 protein. The profile shows around 140,000 distinct CDR3 sequences, about 6.1% of them singletons. Only a few counts were recorded for this clonotype. Its specificity is unknown. The V end lost 7 bases, the J end lost 0 bases, and 13 bases lay between the germline ends. CDR3 length equals 14 residues. CDR1 is MNHEY and CDR2 is SVGEGT in the germline V gene. The specimen was PBMCs. V is TRBV6-2 or TRBV6-3 and J is TRBJ2-7; a weak D match, TRBD1 (5 bases). This clonotype was obtained from a human donor in good health (CMV status not recorded). Some clones in this sample may be carry-over from other donors' samples. This CDR3 reads CASTLTESSYEQYF. The CDR3 nucleotides read TGTGCCAGCACCCTGACAGAGAGCTCCTACGAGCAGTACTTC.